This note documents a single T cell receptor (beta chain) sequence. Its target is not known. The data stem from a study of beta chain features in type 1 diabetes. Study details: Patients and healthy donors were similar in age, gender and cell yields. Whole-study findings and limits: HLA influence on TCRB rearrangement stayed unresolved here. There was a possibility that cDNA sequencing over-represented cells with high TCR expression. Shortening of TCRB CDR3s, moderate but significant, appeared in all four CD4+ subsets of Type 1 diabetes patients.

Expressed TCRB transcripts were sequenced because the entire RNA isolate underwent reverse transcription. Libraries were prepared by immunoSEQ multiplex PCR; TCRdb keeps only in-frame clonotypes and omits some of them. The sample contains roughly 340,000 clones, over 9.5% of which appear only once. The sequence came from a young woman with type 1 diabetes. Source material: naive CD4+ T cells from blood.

CDR3 coding DNA: TGTGCCATCAACTCAGCGGAGGGGAGCTACGAGCAGTACTTC. It encodes CAINSAEGSYEQYF. The chain is built from TRBV10-3 and TRBJ2-7; possible D gene TRBD2, 6 bases. The germline gives CDR1 ENHRY, CDR2 SYGVKD. V dropped 7 bases and J dropped 3 bases, with 16 bases sitting between them. The CDR3 has 14 residues.